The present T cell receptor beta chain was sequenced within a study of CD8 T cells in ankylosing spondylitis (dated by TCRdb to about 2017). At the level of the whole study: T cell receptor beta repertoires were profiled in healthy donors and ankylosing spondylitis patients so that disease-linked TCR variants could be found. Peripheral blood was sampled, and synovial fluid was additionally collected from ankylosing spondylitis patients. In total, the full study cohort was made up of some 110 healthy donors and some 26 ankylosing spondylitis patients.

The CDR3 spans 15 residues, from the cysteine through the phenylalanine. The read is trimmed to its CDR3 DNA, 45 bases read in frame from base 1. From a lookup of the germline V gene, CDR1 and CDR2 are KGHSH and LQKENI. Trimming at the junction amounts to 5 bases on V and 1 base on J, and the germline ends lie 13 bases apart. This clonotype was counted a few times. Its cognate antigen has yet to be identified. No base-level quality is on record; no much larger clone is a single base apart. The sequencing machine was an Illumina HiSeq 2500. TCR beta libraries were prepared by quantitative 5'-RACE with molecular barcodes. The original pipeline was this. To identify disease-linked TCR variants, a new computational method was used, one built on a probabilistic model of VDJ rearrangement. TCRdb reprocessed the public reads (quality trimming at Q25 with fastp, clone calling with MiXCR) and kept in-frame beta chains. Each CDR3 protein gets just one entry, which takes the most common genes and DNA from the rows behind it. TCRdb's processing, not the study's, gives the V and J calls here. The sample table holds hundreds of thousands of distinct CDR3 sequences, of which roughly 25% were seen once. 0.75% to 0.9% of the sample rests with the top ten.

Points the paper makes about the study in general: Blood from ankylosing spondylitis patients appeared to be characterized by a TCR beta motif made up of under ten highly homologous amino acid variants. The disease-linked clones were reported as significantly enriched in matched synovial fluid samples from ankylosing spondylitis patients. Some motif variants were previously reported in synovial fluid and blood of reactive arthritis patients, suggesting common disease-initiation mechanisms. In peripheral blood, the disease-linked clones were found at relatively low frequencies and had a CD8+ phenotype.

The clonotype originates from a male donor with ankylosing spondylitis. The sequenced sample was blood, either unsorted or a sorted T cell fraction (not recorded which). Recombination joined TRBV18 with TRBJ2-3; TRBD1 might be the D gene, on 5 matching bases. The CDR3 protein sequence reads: CASSAIGAGTDTQYF. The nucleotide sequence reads TGTGCCAGCTCAGCTATTGGGGCAGGCACAGATACGCAGTATTTT.